The next 15 T cell receptor beta chains were all read from a single sample in a study of blood T cells in healthy people across ages. For the second PCR, which ran for about 7 to 11 cycles, a sample-barcoded 5' primer and a J-beta primer mix were used. Each CDR3 protein gets one entry after TCRdb re-called the 5' RACE reads with MiXCR. The sample includes about a million distinct CDR3 sequences, 48% of them seen just once. Sequencing was performed on blood. These receptors all stem from a man aged 25 to 40 in good health.

This clonotype was seen once. The chain employs TRBV7-2 and TRBJ1-1, with D possibly TRBD1 on 5 matching bases. Germline CDR1 reads SGHTA; CDR2 reads FQGNSA. This CDR3 has 14 amino acids. V was cut by 1 base and J by 5 bases, with 11 bases left in between. Here the CDR3 reads CASSLVGRTTEAFF. CDR3 coding DNA: TGTGCCAGCAGCTTAGTGGGGCGGACGACTGAAGCTTTCTTT.

This clonotype has ten or more counts. The chain couples TRBV5-1 to TRBJ2-7; unclear D gene. The CDR3 runs to 14 residues. Germline V gene sequence: CDR1 SGHRS, CDR2 YFSETQ. V gave up 0 bases and J gave up 0 bases, with 7 bases separating them. The CDR3 DNA sequence: TGCGCCAGCAGCTTGGTTGGGGACTCCTACGAGCAGTACTTC. It codes for CASSLVGDSYEQYF.

This sequence joins TRBV29-1 and TRBJ2-7; 8 nucleotides align to TRBD2. V lost 3 bases to trimming and J lost 10 bases; unmatched junction nucleotides: 8. This CDR3 region has 12 residues. Germline CDR1 and CDR2: SQVTM and ANQGSEA. CDR3 in DNA: TGCAGCGTTGATAGGAGCGGGGGAACCCAGTACTTC. The encoded protein is CSVDRSGGTQYF.

This clonotype appeared a few times. This chain uses TRBV7-9 with TRBJ2-3, with TRBD1 identical over 8 bases. The CDR3 runs to 15 residues. V lost 3 bases and J lost 5; bases outside the gene matches: 7. Germline loops: CDR1 SEHNR, CDR2 FQNEAQ (reference sequence). The CDR3 DNA reads as TGTGCCAGCAGCTTCTTCCCGGGACAGGAAGATACGCAGTATTTT. Translated: CASSFFPGQEDTQYF.

The chain links TRBV28 to TRBJ2-6; D possibly corresponds to TRBD2 (5 bases). Germline loops: CDR1 MDHEN, CDR2 SYDVKM. V lost 5 bases and J lost 4, with 21 bases in between. The length of the CDR3 is 18 residues. CDR3 nucleotides: TGTGCCAGCAGTAGTAGCGAACCTCTTTCGTTAGGGGCCAACGTCCTGACTTTC. Protein: CASSSSEPLSLGANVLTF. Looking up the rest from reference TRBV28 and TRBJ2-6 gives the full variable domain: DVKVTQSSRYLVKRTGEKVFLECVQDMDHENMFWYRQDPGLGLRLIYFSYDVKMKEKGDIPEGYSVSREKKERFSLILESASTNQTSMYLCASSSSEPLSLGANVLTFGAGSRLTVL.

This clonotype has ten or more counts. V usage is TRBV12-3 or TRBV12-4 and J usage is TRBJ1-2; no reliable D call. V lost 0 bases and J 2 bases, leaving 4 bases between the germline ends. The CDR3 totals 13 residues. This CDR3 is CASSLADNYGYTF. As DNA, the CDR3 is TGTGCCAGCAGTTTAGCCGACAACTATGGCTACACCTTC.

For this clonotype: At one boundary the junction diverges from the germline segment, which might be a read error. The chain is built from TRBV2 and TRBJ1-1; TRBD1 might be the D (6 bases). The CDR3 contains 14 residues. Germline assignment: CDR1 SNHLY and CDR2 FYNNEI. Here the CDR3 reads CAGSPGHRNTEAFF. CDR3 nucleotides: TGTGCCGGCAGCCCGGGACACCGGAACACTGAAGCTTTCTTT.

The chain joins TRBV7-6 to TRBJ2-5, with TRBD2 as a possible D gene (5 bases). The CDR3 has 14 amino acids. The germline V and J ends were trimmed by 5 bases and 5 bases, with 15 bases remaining between them. Per the germline V gene, CDR1 is SGHVS and CDR2 is FNYEAQ. The CDR3 coding sequence is TGTGCCAGCAGCGTAGGTCCAGGAGGCGAGACCCAGTACTTC. Residues: CASSVGPGGETQYF.

The V and J genes are TRBV6-6 and TRBJ1-1; no clear D. V lost 2 bases to trimming and J lost 6 bases, with 19 bases between them. The CDR3 loop spans 16 amino acids. Germline CDR1 reads MNHNY; CDR2 reads SVGAGI (reference sequence). CDR3 sequence reads: CASSYPLGARDAEAFF. DNA of the CDR3: TGTGCCAGCAGTTACCCCCTAGGCGCGCGCGACGCTGAAGCTTTCTTT.

The gene calls are TRBV29-1 and TRBJ2-1; TRBD2 might be the D (5 bases). The CDR3 runs to 15 residues. Germline CDR1 reads SQVTM; CDR2 reads ANQGSEA. The CDR3 region has the DNA TGCACCACCCGATCGGGGAAGAGCTCCTACAATGAGCAGTTCTTC. Translating it yields CTTRSGKSSYNEQFF.

V gene TRBV20-1 combines with J gene TRBJ2-1; TRBD2 matches at 11 bases. CDR1 is DFQATT and CDR2 is SNEGSKA in the germline V gene (reference sequence). J was trimmed by 9 bases and V by 3 bases; bases with no gene match: 7. This CDR3 is built from 14 residues. DNA of the CDR3: TGCAGTGCTAGCCCCCTAGCGGGGGGTTTTGAGCAGTTCTTC. Its translation: CSASPLAGGFEQFF.

Comments on this clonotype: A much larger clone lies a single base off, so this may be a read error. This chain links TRBV7-9 with TRBJ1-2; no clear D. There are 13 residues in the CDR3. Germline loops: CDR1 SEHNR, CDR2 FQNEAQ (reference sequence). Trimming removed 5 bases at V and 7 bases at J, with 14 bases between. CDR3 coding DNA: TGTGCCAGCAGCCAAAACGGATTGTGTGGCTACACCTTC. Its translation: CASSQNGLCGYTF.

The sample holds one count of this clonotype. The gene calls are TRBV5-1 and TRBJ1-1; 7 positions agree with TRBD1. J gave up 0 bases and V 6 bases, and 8 bases lay outside the gene matches. The CDR3 length is 15 residues. Looked up from germline, CDR1 is SGHRS and CDR2 is YFSETQ. The CDR3 sequence is CASMMMGQLNTEAFF. The CDR3 DNA sequence: TGCGCCAGCATGATGATGGGACAGTTGAACACTGAAGCTTTCTTT.

This clonotype was seen more than once but under ten times. J is TRBJ1-5 and V is TRBV12-3 or TRBV12-4, with a tentative D call TRBD1 (6 bases). CDR3 length equals 13 residues. Trimming shortened V by 3 bases and J by 4 bases, and 7 bases separated the two germline ends. DNA of the CDR3: TGTGCCAGCAGTTTTGACAGGAATCAGCCCCAGCATTTT. It codes for CASSFDRNQPQHF.

The chain uses TRBV9 and TRBJ2-1; D may correspond to TRBD1 or TRBD2 (6 bases each). CDR3 length: 12 amino acids. V gave up 0 bases and J gave up 13 bases, with 11 bases separating them. Germline assignment: CDR1 SGDLS and CDR2 YYNGEE. The CDR3 DNA reads as TGTGCCAGCAGCGTAGTCGGGGGCCAACAGTTCTTC. This translates into CASSVVGGQQFF.